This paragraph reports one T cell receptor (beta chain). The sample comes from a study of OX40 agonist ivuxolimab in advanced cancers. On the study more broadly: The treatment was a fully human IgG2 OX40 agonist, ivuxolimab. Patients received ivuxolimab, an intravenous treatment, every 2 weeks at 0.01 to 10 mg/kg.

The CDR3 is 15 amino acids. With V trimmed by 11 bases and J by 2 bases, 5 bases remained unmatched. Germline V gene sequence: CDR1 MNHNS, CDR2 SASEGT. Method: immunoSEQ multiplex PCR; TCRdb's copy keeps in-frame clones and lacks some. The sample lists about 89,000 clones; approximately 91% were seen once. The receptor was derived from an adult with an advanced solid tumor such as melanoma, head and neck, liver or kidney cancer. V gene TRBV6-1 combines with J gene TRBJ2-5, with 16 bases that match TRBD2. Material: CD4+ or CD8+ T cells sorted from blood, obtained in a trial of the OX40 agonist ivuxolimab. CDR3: CAGGLAGGRQETQYF. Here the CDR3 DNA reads TGTGCCGGGGGACTAGCGGGAGGGCGACAAGAGACCCAGTACTTC.